This is a list of T cell receptor beta chains from one sample in a study of blood T cell repertoires in COVID-19. Only in-frame clones appear in the TCRdb table, and some are missing; sequencing was by immunoSEQ multiplex PCR. The sample contains approximately 250,000 clones, approximately 80% of which appear only once. Material for sequencing was peripheral blood. Every receptor here comes from a man aged 55-75 years with acute or convalescent COVID-19. CDR3s include the opening cysteine and the closing phenylalanine or tryptophan. A D gene is named only where the DNA matches it firmly. Clone size appears in some rows only: once, few, many, or a class for an expanded clone.

j_call: TRBJ2-1; v_call: TRBV3-1/TRBV3-2; clone_size: NA; d_call: TRBD2; cdr3_aa: CASSLLAGVYNEQFF; cdr3_nt: TGTGCCAGCAGCCTTCTGGCGGGAGTCTACAATGAGCAGTTCTTC
j_call: TRBJ1-4; v_call: TRBV5-1; clone_size: NA; d_call: NA; cdr3_aa: CASSNDRSNEKLFF; cdr3_nt: TGCGCCAGCAGCAACGACAGAAGTAATGAAAAACTGTTTTTT
j_call: TRBJ1-3; v_call: TRBV6-1; clone_size: NA; d_call: NA; cdr3_aa: CASSSYGGDTIYF; cdr3_nt: TGTGCCAGCAGTAGTTATGGGGGGGACACCATATATTTT
j_call: TRBJ1-6; v_call: TRBV18; clone_size: NA; d_call: TRBD1; cdr3_aa: CASSPTDRGNSPLHF; cdr3_nt: TGTGCCAGCTCGCCGACGGACAGGGGAAATTCACCCCTCCACTTT
j_call: TRBJ2-3; v_call: TRBV27; clone_size: NA; d_call: TRBD2; cdr3_aa: CASRPLAGLSTDTQYF; cdr3_nt: TGTGCCAGCAGGCCCTTAGCGGGATTGAGCACAGATACGCAGTATTTT
j_call: TRBJ2-7; v_call: TRBV13; clone_size: NA; d_call: NA; cdr3_aa: CASSQTSRSSYEQYF; cdr3_nt: TGTGCCAGCAGCCAGACTAGTCGGAGCTCCTACGAGCAGTACTTC
j_call: TRBJ2-4; v_call: TRBV7-2; clone_size: NA; d_call: TRBD2; cdr3_aa: CASSSELAGGTIKNIQYF; cdr3_nt: TGTGCCAGCAGCTCAGAACTAGCGGGGGGGACCATCAAAAACATTCAGTACTTC
j_call: TRBJ1-1; v_call: TRBV28; clone_size: NA; d_call: TRBD1; cdr3_aa: CASRRQGNTEAFF; cdr3_nt: TGTGCCAGCAGACGACAGGGCAACACTGAAGCTTTCTTT
j_call: TRBJ2-7; v_call: TRBV30; clone_size: NA; d_call: TRBD1; cdr3_aa: CAWSGASRQGTYEQYF; cdr3_nt: TGTGCCTGGAGCGGGGCATCCCGACAGGGGACCTACGAGCAGTACTTC
j_call: TRBJ2-7; v_call: TRBV5-4; clone_size: few; d_call: NA; cdr3_aa: CASSLDGYLSSYEQYF; cdr3_nt: TGTGCCAGCAGCTTGGACGGGTACCTGAGCTCCTACGAGCAGTACTTC
j_call: TRBJ2-2; v_call: TRBV10-3; clone_size: once; d_call: NA; cdr3_aa: CAISRQAANTGELFF; cdr3_nt: TGTGCCATCAGTCGACAGGCCGCGAACACCGGGGAGCTGTTTTTT
j_call: TRBJ2-1; v_call: TRBV2; clone_size: NA; d_call: TRBD2; cdr3_aa: CASRGYSGRAGDEQFF; cdr3_nt: TGTGCCAGCAGGGGTTATAGCGGGAGGGCCGGTGATGAGCAGTTCTTC
j_call: TRBJ1-2; v_call: TRBV6-1; clone_size: NA; d_call: TRBD1; cdr3_aa: CASSSGQGGSYGYTF; cdr3_nt: TGTGCCAGCAGTTCGGGACAGGGGGGGAGCTACGGCTACACCTTC